The 2 T cell receptor beta chains presented below share a single source sample, sequenced in a study of T cell clones after liver transplantation. The table came from immunoSEQ multiplex PCR; TCRdb's copy has only in-frame clones and leaves some out. Of more than 20,000 clones listed, approximately 93% are singletons. The sequences come from CD8+ T cells from blood, collected less than 27 months after liver transplant. All receptors derive from a human patient who received a liver transplant. Some T cells may be provided by the graft donor.

The chain employs TRBV13 and TRBJ2-5, with D uncertain. This CDR3 is 13 amino acids long. V was shortened by 5 bases and J by 2 bases, with 9 bases between the two germline ends. CDR1 PRHDT and CDR2 FYEKMQ come from the germline V gene (reference sequence). The CDR3 loop is CASSPQEQETQYF. CDR3 sequence (DNA): TGTGCCAGCAGCCCCCAAGAACAAGAGACCCAGTACTTC.

This clone came up once. The chain couples TRBV28 to TRBJ1-1; D gene ambiguous. This CDR3 has 14 residues. Trimming pared 2 bases from V and 5 bases from J, leaving 12 bases between. Germline CDR1 and CDR2: MDHEN and SYDVKM. CDR3 bases: TGTGCCAGCAGTTTAAGCCCTTTTGGGACTGAAGCTTTCTTT. Protein: CASSLSPFGTEAFF.